Each of the 19 T cell receptor beta chains below was sequenced from the same sample in a study of patients and donors after allogeneic stem cell transplantation. TCRdb analysed the RT-PCR reads with MiXCR anew, one entry per CDR3 protein. The table shows hundreds of thousands of distinct CDR3 sequences, with roughly 16% occurring only once. Sample: blood, either unsorted or a sorted T cell fraction (not recorded which). These receptors were taken from a human donor who was either an allogeneic HSCT recipient or a stem cell or donor lymphocyte infusion donor (not recorded which). It is not recorded whose cells these are; they may come from a transplant donor.

This clonotype was counted between two and nine times. This chain uses TRBV5-1 with TRBJ2-2; D gene ambiguous. With 0 bases removed from V and 7 bases from J, the gap between germline ends came to 4 bases. CDR3 length equals 12 residues. In germline, CDR1 is SGHRS, CDR2 YFSETQ. CDR3 in DNA: TGCGCCAGCAGCTTGGCCAACGGGGAGCTGTTTTTT. Amino acid sequence: CASSLANGELFF.

The chain is built from TRBV9 and TRBJ2-3, with 8 positions matching TRBD2. CDR1 and CDR2 (germline): SGDLS, YYNGEE. The CDR3 is 15 residues long. After removal of 3 bases from V and 7 bases from J, the junction contained 10 bases not matched to a gene. This CDR3 is CASSADGGGINTQYF. For the CDR3, the DNA is TGTGCCAGCAGCGCCGACGGGGGGGGCATAAATACGCAGTATTTT.

This clonotype has only a few counts. This sequence joins TRBV3-1 and TRBJ2-7, with 7 bases that match TRBD2. This CDR3 is 18 amino acids long. Germline lookup yields CDR1 LGHDT and CDR2 YNNKEL (reference sequence). The junction had 15 bases not matched to a gene; V was cut back by 4 bases and J by 0 bases. For the CDR3, the DNA is TGTGCCAGCAGCCGGCGAGGGGTGGCAGCGGGAAACTCCTACGAGCAGTACTTC. Its protein is CASSRRGVAAGNSYEQYF.

This chain connects TRBV9 to TRBJ2-6; tentatively, D is TRBD1 or TRBD2 (7 bases each). V dropped 2 bases and J dropped 0 bases, with 12 bases sitting between them. The germline V gene encodes CDR1 SGDLS and CDR2 YYNGEE. There are 17 residues in the CDR3. The CDR3 protein is CASSVTGDYSGANVLTF. The DNA for the CDR3 is TGTGCCAGCAGCGTTACAGGGGACTACTCTGGGGCCAACGTCCTGACTTTC.

This clonotype showed up just a few times. The chain links TRBV6-1 to TRBJ2-3; 11 bases match TRBD2. The germline V gene has CDR1 MNHNS and CDR2 SASEGT. V shed 1 base and J 3 bases; nucleotides not matched to a gene: 3. The CDR3 covers 16 residues. CDR3 loop: CASSEGLAGITDTQYF. DNA for the CDR3: TGTGCCAGCAGTGAAGGACTAGCGGGGATAACAGATACGCAGTATTTT.

This clonotype has a handful of counts. The chain couples TRBV5-6 to TRBJ2-6; TRBD1 matches 8 bases. V trimming: 2 bases; J trimming: 0 bases; junction bases outside the gene matches: 10. CDR1 SGHDT and CDR2 YYEEEE come from the germline V gene. This CDR3 contains 19 residues. CDR3 residues: CASSFLQGAPFSGANVLTF. The CDR3 DNA reads TGTGCCAGCAGCTTTCTGCAGGGGGCCCCTTTCTCTGGGGCCAACGTCCTGACTTTC.

The rearrangement uses TRBV11-2 and TRBJ2-3; 11 nucleotides line up with TRBD1. The CDR3 loop spans 21 amino acids. The germline V gene has CDR1 SGHAT and CDR2 FQNNGV. V lost 5 bases to trimming and J lost 2 bases; unmatched junction nucleotides: 21. DNA for the CDR3: TGTGCCAGCAGCCCCAGAGTAGGGGACAGGGGGAATTTCAGGATCACAGATACGCAGTATTTT. This gives the protein CASSPRVGDRGNFRITDTQYF.

The V call is TRBV20-1, the J call TRBJ1-1; no reliable D call. This CDR3 spans 12 amino acids. The V end lost 5 bases, the J end lost 2 bases, and 9 bases lay between the germline ends. CDR1 and CDR2 (germline): DFQATT, SNEGSKA (reference sequence). The CDR3 coding sequence is TGCAGTGCTCCTCAGAAAAACACTGAAGCTTTCTTT. Encoded protein: CSAPQKNTEAFF.

This clonotype occurred a few times. The chain combines TRBV2 with TRBJ2-1, with TRBD2 matching over 8 bases. This CDR3 has 14 residues. Trimming removed 6 bases from V and 7 bases from J; junction bases left unmatched: 8. The germline V gene has CDR1 SNHLY and CDR2 FYNNEI. Written as DNA, the CDR3 is TGTGCCAGCAGCTACGGGAGGGCCCTAAATGAGCAGTTCTTC. It specifies CASSYGRALNEQFF.

The chain uses TRBV4-1 and TRBJ2-7; no clear D. Trimming stripped 0 bases from V and 5 bases from J, with 2 bases between. The germline V gene encodes CDR1 MGHRA and CDR2 YSYEKL. The length of the CDR3 is 11 residues. CDR3 sequence (DNA): TGCGCCAGCAGCCAAGATAACGAGCAGTACTTC. It encodes CASSQDNEQYF.

V and J are TRBV5-1 and TRBJ1-1; D remains ambiguous. The CDR3 is made up of 13 amino acids. CDR1 is SGHRS, CDR2 YFSETQ, per germline. The V end was cut by 5 bases, the J end by 3 bases, with 11 bases between. CDR3 sequence reads: CASRETSHTEAFF. In DNA form, the CDR3 reads TGCGCCAGCAGGGAAACAAGTCACACTGAAGCTTTCTTT.

V usage is TRBV9 and J usage is TRBJ2-2, with D perhaps matching TRBD1 (5 bases). Looked up from germline, CDR1 is SGDLS and CDR2 is YYNGEE. The CDR3 runs 16 residues. The ends were cut back, 1 base at V and 4 bases at J, with 14 bases in the middle. CDR3 DNA: TGTGCCAGCAGCGTACGCAGGGTCGAAGGCACCGGGGAGCTGTTTTTT. Amino acid sequence: CASSVRRVEGTGELFF.

This chain links TRBV7-8 with TRBJ1-5, with D unclear. Germline V CDR1 and CDR2: SGHVS, FQNEAQ. V lost 5 bases and J lost 3, with 17 bases in between. There are 16 residues in the CDR3. This CDR3 is CASSRSRVGVNQPQHF. The DNA for the CDR3 is TGTGCCAGCAGCAGATCGAGGGTGGGTGTCAATCAGCCCCAGCATTTT.

This chain joins TRBV6-2 or TRBV6-3 and TRBJ1-2, with TRBD1 matching 9 bases. CDR1 is MNHEY and CDR2 is SVGEGT in the germline V gene. V gave up 7 bases and J gave up 4 bases; unmatched junction bases: 10. This CDR3 has 15 residues. Written as DNA, the CDR3 is TGTGCCAGCACTAATCCGGGACAGGGCTTCTATGGCTACACCTTC. Its translation is CASTNPGQGFYGYTF.

This rearrangement joins TRBV27 to TRBJ2-1, with TRBD2 identical over 14 bases. CDR3 length equals 17 residues. Germline values: CDR1 MNHEY, CDR2 SMNVEV (reference sequence). After removal of 4 bases from V and 8 bases from J, the junction contained 10 bases not matched to a gene. Here the CDR3 DNA reads TGTGCCAGCAGTTCTTATGGACTAGCGGGGGGATTAGATGAGCAGTTCTTC. It yields the protein CASSSYGLAGGLDEQFF.

This clonotype was counted a few times. The V call is TRBV15, the J call TRBJ2-3, with no clear D. This CDR3 spans 13 amino acids. The V and J ends lost 4 bases and 3 bases respectively, with 8 bases between them. Germline lookup yields CDR1 LNHNV and CDR2 YYDKDF (reference sequence). As DNA, the CDR3 is TGTGCCACCAGCATTGGCCCGACAGATACGCAGTATTTT. This translates into CATSIGPTDTQYF.

In this sample, this clonotype turned up a few times. V usage is TRBV4-2 and J usage is TRBJ2-5, with D possibly matching TRBD2 (5 bases). Between the trimmed V and J ends, which lost 0 bases and 1 base, there was a span of 9 bases. The CDR3 contains 15 residues. Germline-derived CDR1 and CDR2 are LGHNA and YNFKEQ. CDR3 bases: TGTGCCAGCAGCCAAGAAGGAGCGGTCCAAGAGACCCAGTACTTC. It encodes CASSQEGAVQETQYF.

This clonotype was detected a few times. The V call is TRBV7-8, the J call TRBJ2-7; no clear D gene. CDR1 SGHVS and CDR2 FQNEAQ come from the germline V gene. V was trimmed by 6 bases and J by 4 bases, leaving 10 bases between them. The CDR3 is 12 residues long. CDR3 in DNA: TGTGCCAGCAGTTCACTTAGGTACGAGCAGTACTTC. This gives the protein CASSSLRYEQYF.

This clonotype was found a few times. This chain connects TRBV27 to TRBJ2-4; TRBD1 aligns across 8 bases. V dropped 7 bases and J dropped 1; count of bases not matched to a gene: 3. Germline V gene sequence: CDR1 MNHEY, CDR2 SMNVEV (reference sequence). The CDR3 is 14 residues long. The CDR3: CASTRTGAKNIQYF. CDR3 DNA: TGTGCCAGCACGAGGACAGGGGCCAAAAACATTCAGTACTTC.